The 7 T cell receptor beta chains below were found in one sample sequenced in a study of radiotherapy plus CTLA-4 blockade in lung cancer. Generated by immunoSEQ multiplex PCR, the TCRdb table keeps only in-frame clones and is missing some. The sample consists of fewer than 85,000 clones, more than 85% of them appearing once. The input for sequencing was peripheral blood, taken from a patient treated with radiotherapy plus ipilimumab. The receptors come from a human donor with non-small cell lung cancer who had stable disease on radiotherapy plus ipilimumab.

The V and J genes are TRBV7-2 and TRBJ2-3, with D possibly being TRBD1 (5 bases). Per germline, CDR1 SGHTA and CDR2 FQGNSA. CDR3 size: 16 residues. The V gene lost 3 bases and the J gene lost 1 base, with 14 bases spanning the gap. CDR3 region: CASSFRRGSGTDTQYF. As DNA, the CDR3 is TGTGCCAGCAGCTTTAGAAGGGGTTCTGGCACAGATACGCAGTATTTT.

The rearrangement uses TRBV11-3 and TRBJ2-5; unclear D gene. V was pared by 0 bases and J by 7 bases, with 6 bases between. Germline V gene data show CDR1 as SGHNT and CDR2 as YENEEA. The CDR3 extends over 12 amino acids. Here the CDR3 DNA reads TGTGCCAGCAGCTTAGATAGAGGGACCCAGTACTTC. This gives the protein CASSLDRGTQYF.

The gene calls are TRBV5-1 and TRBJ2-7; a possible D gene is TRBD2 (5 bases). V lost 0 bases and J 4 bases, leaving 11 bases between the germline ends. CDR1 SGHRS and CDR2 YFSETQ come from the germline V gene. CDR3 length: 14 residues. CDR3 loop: CASSLGTVDYEQYF. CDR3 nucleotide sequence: TGCGCCAGCAGCTTGGGGACTGTGGATTACGAGCAGTACTTC.

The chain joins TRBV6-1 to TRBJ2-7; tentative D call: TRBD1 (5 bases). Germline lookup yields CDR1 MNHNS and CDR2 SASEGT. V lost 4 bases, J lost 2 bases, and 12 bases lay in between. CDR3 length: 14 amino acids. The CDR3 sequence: CASSGTGPTYEQYF. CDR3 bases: TGTGCCAGCAGTGGTACAGGCCCAACCTACGAGCAGTACTTC.

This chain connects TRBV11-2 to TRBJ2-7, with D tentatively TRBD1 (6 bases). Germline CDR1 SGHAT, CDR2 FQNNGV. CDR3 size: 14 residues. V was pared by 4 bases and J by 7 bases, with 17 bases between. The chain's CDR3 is CASSSGTQLFEQYF. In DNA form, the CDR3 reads TGTGCCAGCAGCTCCGGGACACAGCTATTTGAGCAGTACTTC.

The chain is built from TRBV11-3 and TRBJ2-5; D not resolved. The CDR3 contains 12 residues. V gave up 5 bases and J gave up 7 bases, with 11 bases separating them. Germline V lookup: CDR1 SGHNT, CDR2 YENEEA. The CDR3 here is CASSVGLGTQYF. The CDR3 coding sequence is TGTGCCAGCAGCGTGGGGTTAGGGACCCAGTACTTC.

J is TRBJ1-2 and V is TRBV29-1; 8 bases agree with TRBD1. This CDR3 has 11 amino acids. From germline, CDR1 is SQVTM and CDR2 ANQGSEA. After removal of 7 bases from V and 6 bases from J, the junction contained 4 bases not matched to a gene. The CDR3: CSAQQGDGYTF. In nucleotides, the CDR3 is TGCAGCGCCCAACAGGGGGATGGCTACACCTTC.